The rows below give T cell receptor beta chains drawn from one sample of a study of CD8 T cells in Susac syndrome. A single record per CDR3 protein comes from TCRdb applying MiXCR to the immunoSEQ multiplex PCR reads. Of around 130,000 distinct CDR3 sequences in the sample, over 90% were seen once. The sample comprised CD4+ T cells from PBMCs. These receptors were collected from a human donor with Susac syndrome. Each CDR3 is given with its conserved first and last residue. D genes are given only for firm matches. The size of a clone is reported for some rows only, either as once, few or many, or as a class for expanded clones.

clone size	V gene	D gene	J gene	CDR3 DNA	CDR3 protein
NA	TRBV7-2	NA	TRBJ1-5	TGTGCCAGCAGCCCCTCCCAGGGGAATCAGCCCCAGCATTTT	CASSPSQGNQPQHF
once	TRBV7-2	NA	TRBJ2-5	TGTGCCAGCAGCTTATCGCCCTCCGGGGGACAAGAGACCCAGTACTTC	CASSLSPSGGQETQYF
NA	TRBV12-3/TRBV12-4	TRBD2	TRBJ2-7	TGTGCCAGCACCCAGCGGGGGCGAAACTACGAGCAGTACTTC	CASTQRGRNYEQYF
NA	TRBV10-3	TRBD2	TRBJ2-7	TGTGCCATCAAATCAGCGGGAGGGACCTACGAGCAGTACTTC	CAIKSAGGTYEQYF
NA	TRBV6-5	NA	TRBJ2-7	TGTGCCAGCAGGAAGAGTCCCTACGAGCAGTACTTC	CASRKSPYEQYF
NA	TRBV7-9	TRBD1	TRBJ1-4	TGTGCCAGCAGCTCCCGGGACAGGCTCAATGAAAAACTGTTTTTT	CASSSRDRLNEKLFF
NA	TRBV4-2	NA	TRBJ1-4	TGTGCCAGCAGCCAAGGACAGGCAGGGGAAAAACTGTTTTTT	CASSQGQAGEKLFF
NA	TRBV7-2	NA	TRBJ2-7	TGTGCCAGCAGCTTACGAATCAGGCAGGCGGACGAGCAGTACTTC	CASSLRIRQADEQYF
NA	TRBV28	TRBD1	TRBJ2-7	TGTGCCAGCAGCCGCAGGGGGAGTAGCTCCTACGAGCAGTACTTC	CASSRRGSSSYEQYF
NA	TRBV14	NA	TRBJ1-1	TGTGCCAGCAGCCACCAGGGGCTGACTGAAGCTTTCTTT	CASSHQGLTEAFF
NA	TRBV11-2	NA	TRBJ2-1	TGTGCCAGCAGCTCTAAGAGGTACGGATTCAGCTCCTACAATGAGCAGTTCTTC	CASSSKRYGFSSYNEQFF
NA	TRBV4-2	TRBD2	TRBJ2-7	TGTGCCAGCAGCCAAGAACCTAGCGGGAGAGGGGAGCAGTACTTC	CASSQEPSGRGEQYF
NA	TRBV29-1	NA	TRBJ1-1	TGCAGCGTTCCCCCCGGGGGTGTTGACACTGAAGCTTTCTTT	CSVPPGGVDTEAFF
NA	TRBV4-1	NA	TRBJ2-6	TGCGCCAGCAGCCCGAAGGGAGGTGGGGCCAACGTCCTGACTTTC	CASSPKGGGANVLTF
NA	TRBV9	TRBD2	TRBJ2-1	TGTGCCAGCAGCGGCATAGCGGGAGCCCCCGGGGATGAGCAGTTCTTC	CASSGIAGAPGDEQFF
NA	TRBV12-3/TRBV12-4	TRBD2	TRBJ2-1	TGTGCCAGCAGTTTCCCTTCGAGCGGGAGGACATTTGAGCAGTTCTTC	CASSFPSSGRTFEQFF
NA	TRBV3-1	NA	TRBJ1-5	TGTGCCAGCAGCCAAGGAGGGCCGAATCAGCCCCAGCATTTT	CASSQGGPNQPQHF
NA	TRBV3-1	TRBD2	TRBJ2-3	TGTGCCAGCAGCCAAGTAGCGGGAGTCTCAGATACGCAGTATTTT	CASSQVAGVSDTQYF
NA	TRBV3-1	NA	TRBJ2-5	TGTGCCAGCAGCCAAGGGAGGTGGGAGACCCAGTACTTC	CASSQGRWETQYF
NA	TRBV3-1	TRBD1	TRBJ2-5	TGTGCCAGCAGCCAGATGGGACAGGTCTCGAAGACCCAGTACTTC	CASSQMGQVSKTQYF
NA	TRBV7-8	TRBD1	TRBJ2-2	TGTGCCAGCAGCCGCCGGGACAGGAAACTGGGGAACACCGGGGAGCTGTTTTTT	CASSRRDRKLGNTGELFF
NA	TRBV29-1	NA	TRBJ1-1	TGCAGCGTCTCCGCTCAGGGGAACACTGAAGCTTTCTTT	CSVSAQGNTEAFF
NA	TRBV6-2/TRBV6-3	NA	TRBJ2-7	TGTGCCAGCAGCCGGACGGCGGCCGAGCAGTACTTC	CASSRTAAEQYF
NA	TRBV14	NA	TRBJ2-5	TGTGCCAGCAGCATCAGACTAACTGCTTCTGGCGGACGGGAGACCCAGTACTTC	CASSIRLTASGGRETQYF
NA	TRBV7-2	NA	TRBJ1-5	TGTGCCAGCAGCTTAGATTCGGGGGGCCGTCAGCCCCAGCATTTT	CASSLDSGGRQPQHF
NA	TRBV6-5	TRBD2	TRBJ2-3	TGTGCCAGCAGTTACGGGGTAGCGGGAGGGCCAAAAGATACGCAGTATTTT	CASSYGVAGGPKDTQYF
NA	TRBV18	TRBD1	TRBJ2-7	TGTGCCAGCTCACCGGGACAGACTAATGGCGAGCAGTACTTC	CASSPGQTNGEQYF
NA	TRBV18	NA	TRBJ2-6	TGTGCCAGCCCTAATCAGGGTACAGGGGCCAACGTCCTGACTTTC	CASPNQGTGANVLTF